The rows below give T cell receptor beta chains drawn from one sample of a study of radiotherapy plus CTLA-4 blockade in lung cancer. TCRdb's table, derived via immunoSEQ multiplex PCR, lists solely in-frame clones and lacks some. Of 13,000 to 15,000 clones in the sample, 80% to 90% are singletons; the top ten hold 13% to 15%. The starting material was peripheral blood, obtained from a patient treated with radiotherapy plus ipilimumab. The receptors were gathered from a human donor with non-small cell lung cancer that progressed on radiotherapy plus ipilimumab. Some clones in this sample may be carry-over from other donors' samples. Both conserved end residues are part of each CDR3. Each record gives: J gene, D gene, V gene, clone size, CDR3 DNA, CDR3 protein. The D gene is left open where the match is weak. A row's size may be missing; if present it is once, few, many or a size class.

J: TRBJ2-5
D: TRBD2
V: TRBV4-2
size: -
DNA: TGTGCCAGCAGCCAAGCACTAGCGGGAGAGGGGGCAGAGACCCAGTACTTC
CDR3: CASSQALAGEGAETQYF

J: TRBJ2-3
D: -
V: TRBV14
size: -
DNA: TGTGCCAGCAGCCAAGATTGGTCGGGAACGCAGTATTTT
CDR3: CASSQDWSGTQYF

J: TRBJ2-1
D: -
V: TRBV27
size: -
DNA: TGTGCCAGCAACCCCGCGGGGATGAATGAGCAGTTCTTC
CDR3: CASNPAGMNEQFF

J: TRBJ2-7
D: TRBD2
V: TRBV15
size: once
DNA: TGTGCCACCAGCACCGGGACTAGCGGCTACGAGCAGTACTTC
CDR3: CATSTGTSGYEQYF

J: TRBJ1-2
D: TRBD1
V: TRBV6-1
size: -
DNA: TGTGCCAGCAGTGAAGCGAGGGGGCGAGGCTACACCTTC
CDR3: CASSEARGRGYTF

J: TRBJ2-1
D: TRBD2
V: TRBV5-1
size: -
DNA: TGCGCCAGCAGCTTGCAGCGGGAGCTCAGCAATGAGCAGTTCTTC
CDR3: CASSLQRELSNEQFF

J: TRBJ2-1
D: TRBD2
V: TRBV5-1
size: -
DNA: TGCGCCAGCAGCTTAGAACCGACTAGCGGGAGGGTAGGCAATGAGCAGTTCTTC
CDR3: CASSLEPTSGRVGNEQFF

J: TRBJ2-7
D: TRBD1
V: TRBV4-2
size: few
DNA: TGTGCCAGCAGCCAGATGACAGGGGGTGTCTACGAGCAGTACTTC
CDR3: CASSQMTGGVYEQYF

J: TRBJ1-2
D: -
V: TRBV4-1
size: once
DNA: TGCGCCAGCAGCCCCCAGGGGAGGGGCGACTATGGCTACACCTTC
CDR3: CASSPQGRGDYGYTF

J: TRBJ1-1
D: -
V: TRBV30
size: -
DNA: TGTGCCTGGAGTCCCCAGGGAGGCACTGAAGCTTTCTTT
CDR3: CAWSPQGGTEAFF

J: TRBJ2-1
D: TRBD2
V: TRBV9
size: -
DNA: TGTGCCAGCAGCGTAGTATTAGCGGGAGTCAATGAGCAGTTCTTC
CDR3: CASSVVLAGVNEQFF

J: TRBJ2-6
D: -
V: TRBV4-2
size: -
DNA: TGTGCCAGCAGCCAAGAGGACTTTTTCTCTGGGGCCAACGTCCTGACTTTC
CDR3: CASSQEDFFSGANVLTF

J: TRBJ1-4
D: -
V: TRBV27
size: -
DNA: TGTGCCAGCAGTGCGCTACAGGGTGTAGGGGAAAAACTGTTTTTT
CDR3: CASSALQGVGEKLFF

J: TRBJ1-1
D: TRBD1
V: TRBV2
size: once
DNA: TGTGCCAGCAGGGCAACAGGGGGGCGGTGGGAGACTGAAGCTTTCTTT
CDR3: CASRATGGRWETEAFF

J: TRBJ2-1
D: TRBD1
V: TRBV2
size: -
DNA: TGTGCCAGCAGGGGAGAGGGGGCTGGAGAGCAGTTCTTC
CDR3: CASRGEGAGEQFF

J: TRBJ1-4
D: TRBD1
V: TRBV5-1
size: once
DNA: TGCGCCAGCACCTTAGGGACAGGGAAAGAAAAACTGTTTTTT
CDR3: CASTLGTGKEKLFF

J: TRBJ2-1
D: -
V: TRBV10-3
size: -
DNA: TGTGCCATCAGCGCGTACAGGGACCAGCAGTTCTTC
CDR3: CAISAYRDQQFF

J: TRBJ1-2
D: -
V: TRBV19
size: -
DNA: TGTGCCACCTCTTCTCGGCGGCTCGATGGCTACACCTTC
CDR3: CATSSRRLDGYTF

J: TRBJ2-1
D: TRBD2
V: TRBV5-1
size: -
DNA: TGCGCCAGCAGCCTTAGCGGGAGAGGGCCCAATGAGCAGTTCTTC
CDR3: CASSLSGRGPNEQFF

J: TRBJ2-3
D: -
V: TRBV14
size: -
DNA: TGTGCCAGCAGCCAAGTACAAGATACGCAGTATTTT
CDR3: CASSQVQDTQYF

J: TRBJ1-2
D: -
V: TRBV6-6
size: -
DNA: TGTGCCAGCAGTTACGCAAAAGGACAAGCCTATGGCTACACCTTC
CDR3: CASSYAKGQAYGYTF

J: TRBJ2-7
D: TRBD1
V: TRBV10-3
size: -
DNA: TGTGCCATCAGTGAGTCAGGGGCAGGGGGATACGAGCAGTACTTC
CDR3: CAISESGAGGYEQYF

J: TRBJ2-7
D: -
V: TRBV12-5
size: -
DNA: TGTGCTAGTGGTACCCCGCTGGGGAGTTTCTACGAGCAGTACTTC
CDR3: CASGTPLGSFYEQYF

J: TRBJ2-7
D: -
V: TRBV5-6
size: -
DNA: TGTGCCAGCAGCTTCGGGACTGATACCTACGAGCAGTACTTC
CDR3: CASSFGTDTYEQYF

J: TRBJ2-3
D: TRBD2
V: TRBV4-3
size: -
DNA: TGCGCCAGCAGCCAAGAGTGGTTAGCGGGAGCTGATACGCAGTATTTT
CDR3: CASSQEWLAGADTQYF

J: TRBJ2-2
D: -
V: TRBV4-1
size: -
DNA: TGCGCCAGCAGCCGTTTCGGTGACACCGGGGAGCTGTTTTTT
CDR3: CASSRFGDTGELFF

J: TRBJ2-1
D: -
V: TRBV4-1
size: -
DNA: TGCGCCAGCAGCTATTCGAGACAGTTAAGTTCCTACAATGAGCAGTTCTTC
CDR3: CASSYSRQLSSYNEQFF

J: TRBJ2-3
D: TRBD2
V: TRBV9
size: few
DNA: TGTGCCAGCAGCGTAGAGGGACTAGCGGGAGGAGGGACCACAGATACGCAGTATTTT
CDR3: CASSVEGLAGGGTTDTQYF

J: TRBJ1-5
D: TRBD1
V: TRBV15
size: -
DNA: TGTGCCACTAGGACAGGGCGAAGGGGCAATCAGCCCCAGCATTTT
CDR3: CATRTGRRGNQPQHF

J: TRBJ2-2
D: -
V: TRBV5-1
size: -
DNA: TGCGCCAGCAGCTTGGCCTATAGGGGCGACAGCACCGGGGAGCTGTTTTTT
CDR3: CASSLAYRGDSTGELFF

J: TRBJ1-5
D: -
V: TRBV19
size: -
DNA: TGTGCCAGTAGTGCCCGGTTGGTAAACAATCAGCCCCAGCATTTT
CDR3: CASSARLVNNQPQHF

J: TRBJ1-3
D: -
V: TRBV6-1
size: -
DNA: TGTGCCAGCCTGAGGGTCGCCTCTGGAAACACCATATATTTT
CDR3: CASLRVASGNTIYF

J: TRBJ1-2
D: TRBD1
V: TRBV5-1
size: -
DNA: TGCGCCAGCAGCCCGGGACAGGGGACTGATGGCTACACCTTC
CDR3: CASSPGQGTDGYTF

J: TRBJ2-6
D: TRBD1
V: TRBV5-1
size: -
DNA: TGCGCCAGCAGCCCAACGGTGTCGACAGGGCCCTCTGGGGCCAACGTCCTGACTTTC
CDR3: CASSPTVSTGPSGANVLTF

J: TRBJ2-3
D: -
V: TRBV30
size: -
DNA: TGTGCCTGGAGTGCCGGGGCAGATACGCAGTATTTT
CDR3: CAWSAGADTQYF

J: TRBJ2-1
D: TRBD2
V: TRBV7-9
size: -
DNA: TGTGCCAGCAGCTCCCCGGGGAGCGGGAGGTACAATGAGCAGTTCTTC
CDR3: CASSSPGSGRYNEQFF

J: TRBJ2-3
D: -
V: TRBV5-1
size: once
DNA: TGCGCCAGCACCCTGGAGGGCACAGATACGCAGTATTTT
CDR3: CASTLEGTDTQYF

J: TRBJ2-1
D: -
V: TRBV29-1
size: -
DNA: TGCAGCGTTGAAGATTGGTTGGACTTTCTTTACAATGAGCAGTTCTTC
CDR3: CSVEDWLDFLYNEQFF

J: TRBJ1-1
D: -
V: TRBV9
size: -
DNA: TGTGCCAGCACCGTGGGCAACGTGGCTTTGGTGAACACTGAAGCTTTCTTT
CDR3: CASTVGNVALVNTEAFF

J: TRBJ2-1
D: -
V: TRBV6-5
size: -
DNA: TGTGCCGCGGCTGCGAGGCGTAGGAATGAGCAGTTCTTC
CDR3: CAAAARRRNEQFF

J: TRBJ2-3
D: TRBD1
V: TRBV10-3
size: -
DNA: TGTGCCATCACCAACGGACAGGGAACAGATACGCAGTATTTT
CDR3: CAITNGQGTDTQYF